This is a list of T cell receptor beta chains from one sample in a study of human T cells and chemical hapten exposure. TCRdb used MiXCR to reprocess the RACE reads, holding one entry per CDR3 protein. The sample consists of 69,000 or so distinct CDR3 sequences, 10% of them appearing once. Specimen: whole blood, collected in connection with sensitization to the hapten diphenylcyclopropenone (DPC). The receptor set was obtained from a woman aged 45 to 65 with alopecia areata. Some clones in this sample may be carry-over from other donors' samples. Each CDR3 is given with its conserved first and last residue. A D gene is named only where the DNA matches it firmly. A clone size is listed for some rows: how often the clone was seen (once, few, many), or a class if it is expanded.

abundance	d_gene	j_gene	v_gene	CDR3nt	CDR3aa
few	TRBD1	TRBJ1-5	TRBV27	TGTGCCAGCAGTTTTGGGACAGGGAGCAATCAGCCCCAGCATTTT	CASSFGTGSNQPQHF
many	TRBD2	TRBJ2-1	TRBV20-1	TGCAGTGCTCCGCTCGGACTAGACCTACGTAGGCATGAGCAGTTCTTC	CSAPLGLDLRRHEQFF
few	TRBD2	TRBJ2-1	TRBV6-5	TGTGCCAGCAGTTACACTAGCGGGACCAATGAGCAGTTCTTC	CASSYTSGTNEQFF
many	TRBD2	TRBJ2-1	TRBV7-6	TGTGCCAGCAGCTTCTCGCTAGCGGCCAATCAGAGGGATGAGCAGTTCTTC	CASSFSLAANQRDEQFF
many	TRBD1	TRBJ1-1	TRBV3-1	TGTGCCAGCAGCCCCCCGACAGGGAGGGCTTTCTTT	CASSPPTGRAFF
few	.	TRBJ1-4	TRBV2	TGTGCCAGCAGTGGCAGGGGCCCACTGTTTTTT	CASSGRGPLFF
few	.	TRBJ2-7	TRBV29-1	TGCAGCGTTGGGCAGACCTACGAGCAGTACTTC	CSVGQTYEQYF
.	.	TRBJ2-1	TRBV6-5	TGTGCCAGCAGATTCTCCCGGGCAGGGGTCGTAAGTGAGCAGTTCTTC	CASRFSRAGVVSEQFF
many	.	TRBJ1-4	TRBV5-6	TGTGCCAGCAGCTTGTACGGGGAAGGTGAAAAACTGTTTTTT	CASSLYGEGEKLFF
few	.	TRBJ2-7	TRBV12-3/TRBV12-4	TGTGCCAGCAGTGGAAGCGCCTCCTACGAGCAGTACTTC	CASSGSASYEQYF
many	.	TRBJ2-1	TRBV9	TGTGCCAGCAGCGTAGGGGCAGGGACCTACAATGAGCAGTTCTTC	CASSVGAGTYNEQFF
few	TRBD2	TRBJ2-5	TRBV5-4	TGTGCCAGCAGCCCAACTAGCGGGAGAAGAGAGACCCAGTACTTC	CASSPTSGRRETQYF
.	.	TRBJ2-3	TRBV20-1	TGCAGTGCTACCCAGGCCCCAGATACGCAGTATTTT	CSATQAPDTQYF
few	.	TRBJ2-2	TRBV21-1	TGTGCCAGCAGCAAATCCCGTGTGCTAGCGGGAAACACCGGGGAGCTGTTTTTT	CASSKSRVLAGNTGELFF
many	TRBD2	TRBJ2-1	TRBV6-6	TGTGCCAGCAGTTCGACAGCGGGAGGGCCTTACAATGAGCAGTTCTTC	CASSSTAGGPYNEQFF
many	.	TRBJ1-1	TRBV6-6	TGTGCCAGCAGTTCCTGGGACGGAATGAACACTGAAGCTTTCTTT	CASSSWDGMNTEAFF
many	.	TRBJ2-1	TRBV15	TGTGCCACCAGCAGATCCTTCAGGGACAATGAGCAGTTCTTC	CATSRSFRDNEQFF
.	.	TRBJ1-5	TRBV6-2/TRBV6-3	TGTGCCAGCAGTTACGAAAACCACCAACGTAGCACCACCCTCAATCAGCCCCAGCATTTT	CASSYENHQRSTTLNQPQHF
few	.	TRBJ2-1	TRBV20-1	TGCAGTGCTATTAGACAGTACAACAATGAGCAGTTCTTC	CSAIRQYNNEQFF
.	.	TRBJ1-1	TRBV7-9	TGTGCCAGCAGGAACGGCGAACGCACTGAAGCTTTCTTT	CASRNGERTEAFF
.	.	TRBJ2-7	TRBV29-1	TGCAGCGTTGTTAGGAGCTACGAGCAGTACTTC	CSVVRSYEQYF
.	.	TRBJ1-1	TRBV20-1	TGCAGTGCTAGAATAGTTGCGGGGGCTGAAGCTTTCTTT	CSARIVAGAEAFF
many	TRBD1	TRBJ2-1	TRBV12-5	TGTGCTAGTGGTTTGACTTCGGGACAGGGGATTAATGAGCAGTTCTTC	CASGLTSGQGINEQFF
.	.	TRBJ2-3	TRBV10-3	TGTGCCATCAGTCCCGGGTACTTCACAGATACGCAGTATTTT	CAISPGYFTDTQYF
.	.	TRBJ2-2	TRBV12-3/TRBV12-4	TGTGCCAGCAGTCCTGGTCCAGCGTACAACACCGGGGAGCTGTTTTTT	CASSPGPAYNTGELFF
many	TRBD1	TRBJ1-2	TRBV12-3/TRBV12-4	TGTGCCAGCAGCTTGACAGGGGCGATGGTTTATGGCTACACCTTC	CASSLTGAMVYGYTF
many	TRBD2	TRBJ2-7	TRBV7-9	TGTGCCAGCAGCTCCTACCCCGGGACTAGCAGCCACGAGCAGTACTTC	CASSSYPGTSSHEQYF
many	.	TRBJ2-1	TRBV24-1	TGTGCCACCCGGACCAACAATGAGCAGTTCTTC	CATRTNNEQFF
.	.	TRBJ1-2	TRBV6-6	TGTGCCAGCAGTGATCCAGGGGCAAGGGGGTTCTATGGCTACACCTTC	CASSDPGARGFYGYTF
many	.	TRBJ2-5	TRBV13	TGTGCCAGCAGCTCAAGGACCAAGACTGACTTGCGGACCTATCAAGAGACCCAGTACTTC	CASSSRTKTDLRTYQETQYF
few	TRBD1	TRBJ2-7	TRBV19	TGTGCCAGTAGTGCCCGGGACAGGAACAACGAGCAGTACTTC	CASSARDRNNEQYF
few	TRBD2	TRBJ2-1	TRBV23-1	TGCGCCAGCAGTCAATCGTACCCGGGGGGACACAATGAGCAGTTCTTC	CASSQSYPGGHNEQFF
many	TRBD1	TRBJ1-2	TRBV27	TGTGCCAGCAGTTTGTCCGGGACAGGGGACGACTATGGCTACACCTTC	CASSLSGTGDDYGYTF
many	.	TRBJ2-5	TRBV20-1	TGCAGTGCTAGACTAGCGCAAGAGACCCAGTACTTC	CSARLAQETQYF
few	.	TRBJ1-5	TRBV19	TGTGCCAGTAGTATTGCAGGGAACCAGCCCCAGCATTTT	CASSIAGNQPQHF
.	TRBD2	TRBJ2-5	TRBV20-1	TGCAGTGCTAGAGATACGGTCCTCCTAGCGGTCCAAGAGACCCAGTACTTC	CSARDTVLLAVQETQYF
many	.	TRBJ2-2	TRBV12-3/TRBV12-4	TGTGCCAGCAGTGCTAGAAAAGCCGGGGAGCTGTTTTTT	CASSARKAGELFF
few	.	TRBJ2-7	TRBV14	TGTGCCAGCAGCCTCTGGTCCGACTACGAGCAGTACTTC	CASSLWSDYEQYF
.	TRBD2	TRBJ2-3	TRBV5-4	TGTGCCAGCAGCTTGGAAGACGGGAGGGCGGCAGATACGCAGTATTTT	CASSLEDGRAADTQYF
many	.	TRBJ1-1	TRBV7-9	TGTGCCAGCAGCTTATCCCGCGGGGGCGAGGAAGCTTTCTTT	CASSLSRGGEEAFF
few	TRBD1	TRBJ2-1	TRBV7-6	TGTGCCAGCAGCGTTGGACAGGGAGCCAATAGTGAGCAGTTCTTC	CASSVGQGANSEQFF
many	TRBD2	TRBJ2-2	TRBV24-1	TGTGCCACCAGTGATGGTCTAGCGGGGGTGAACACCGGGGAGCTGTTTTTT	CATSDGLAGVNTGELFF
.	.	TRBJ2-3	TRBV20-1	TGCAGTGCTAGAGATCCACGGGTCGTGGCCACAGATACGCAGTATTTT	CSARDPRVVATDTQYF
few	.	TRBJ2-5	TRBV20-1	TGCAGTGCTAGGGGGGGAGAGACCCAGTACTTC	CSARGGETQYF
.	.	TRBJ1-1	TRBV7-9	TGTGCCAGCAGCTTAGTAGGGATTGAAGCTTTCTTT	CASSLVGIEAFF
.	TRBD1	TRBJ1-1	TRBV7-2	TGTGCCAGCAGTAACAGGGGTGTGAACACTGAAGCTTTCTTT	CASSNRGVNTEAFF
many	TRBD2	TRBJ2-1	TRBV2	TGTGCCAGCAAGCACGTCTTATCGGGACTAGCGGGAGTGAGGACCTACAATGAGCAGTTCTTC	CASKHVLSGLAGVRTYNEQFF
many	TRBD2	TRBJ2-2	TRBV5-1	TGCGCCAGCAGATGGCTTGGCGGGAGAGACACCGGGGAGCTGTTTTTT	CASRWLGGRDTGELFF
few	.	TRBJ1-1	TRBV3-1	TGTGCCAGCAGCCAACGCGTATTTGGGGGGAACACTGAAGCTTTCTTT	CASSQRVFGGNTEAFF